Below, one T cell receptor (beta chain) is given with its context. The data derive from a study of T cells in Graves' hyperthyroidism and ophthalmopathy. Amplified regions were TCR beta CDR3 sequences from RNA transcripts. The HTBI primer set served for first-round RT-PCR of the TCR CDR3. TCRdb reprocessed the multiplex PCR reads with MiXCR, giving one entry per CDR3 protein. The sample includes 500,000 to 650,000 distinct CDR3 sequences, around 50% of them seen just once. Germline CDR1 reads SGHTA; CDR2 reads FQGTGA. This CDR3 spans 15 amino acids. Trimming cost V 2 bases and J 7 bases, with 14 bases left between them.

The gene calls are TRBV7-3 and TRBJ2-2; D is unresolved. The receptor was derived from an adult woman with Graves' disease, either hyperthyroidism or ophthalmopathy (not recorded which). Sequencing input: peripheral blood or thyroid tissue (not recorded which). The chain's CDR3 is CASSLQGTMSGELFF. CDR3 nucleotide sequence: TGTGCCAGCAGCTTACAAGGCACCATGAGCGGGGAGCTGTTTTTT.